This T cell receptor (beta chain) came from a study of blood T cell repertoires in COVID-19. Study at large: Samples came from the United States, Italy and Spain, spanning acute and convalescent COVID-19. T cells, B-cell-depleted T cells, or PBMCs supplied cDNA or gDNA.

This CDR3 region has 13 residues. CDR1 and CDR2 (germline): MDHEN, SYDVKM. V was clipped by 5 bases and J by 9 bases, with 11 bases between them. The assay was immunoSEQ multiplex PCR, and TCRdb's table has in-frame clones only and misses some. This table has about 300,000 clones, about nine tenths appearing once. Participants spanned ages roughly 18 to 90 years and resided in about 24 US areas. Membership in each cohort depended on participant-reported clinical history. The gene calls are TRBV28 and TRBJ1-6; D call uncertain. The sequenced sample was PBMCs or T cells enriched from blood (not recorded which). This receptor was taken from a man aged 30 to 39 who had recovered from COVID-19. The CDR3 is CASSLGVSSPLHF. The DNA of the CDR3 is TGTGCCAGCAGTCTGGGAGTCTCTTCACCCCTCCACTTT.